The rows below give T cell receptor beta chains drawn from one sample of a study of T cells in Graves' hyperthyroidism and ophthalmopathy. Each CDR3 protein gets one entry after TCRdb re-called the multiplex PCR reads with MiXCR. Among approximately 640,000 distinct CDR3 sequences, roughly 17% were seen once, and the ten largest hold around 4%. The material sequenced was blood. The receptors here all came from a woman aged 25-40 years with Graves' hyperthyroidism. Each CDR3 is given with its conserved first and last residue. The D gene is left open where the match is weak. Size is omitted from some rows. Given values are once, few, many or a class for expanded clones.

d_call	clone_size	v_call	j_call	cdr3_nt	cdr3_aa
TRBD2	few	TRBV5-1	TRBJ2-7	TGCGCCAGCAGCGTTAGCGGGATCTGGTACGAGCAGTACTTC	CASSVSGIWYEQYF
-	few	TRBV28	TRBJ2-7	TGTGCCAGCAGTCCGTCACAAGACTACGAGCAGTACTTC	CASSPSQDYEQYF
TRBD2	-	TRBV7-8	TRBJ2-1	TGTGCCAGCAGCTTAGCAGGTGTTAGCGGGAGTGGTGAGCAGTTCTTC	CASSLAGVSGSGEQFF
-	-	TRBV5-1	TRBJ2-1	TGCGCCAGCAGCTCGGACGGCGGACCAAGCTCCTACAATGAGCAGTTCTTC	CASSSDGGPSSYNEQFF
TRBD2	many	TRBV6-6	TRBJ2-1	TGTGCCAGCAGTTACCGCGGGAGAGTCTACAATGAGCAGTTCTTC	CASSYRGRVYNEQFF
-	many	TRBV12-3/TRBV12-4	TRBJ1-1	TGTGCCAGCGGGGTCGAAGGTATCGGTTTTAATTGGAACACTGAAGCTTTCTTT	CASGVEGIGFNWNTEAFF
-	many	TRBV7-9	TRBJ2-7	TGTGCCAGCAGCTTCCCGGGACGGAACTCCTACGAGCAGTACTTC	CASSFPGRNSYEQYF
TRBD1	-	TRBV6-1	TRBJ2-1	TGTGCCAGCAAAGGGGGCGCGTCCTACAATGAGCAGTTCTTC	CASKGGASYNEQFF
-	few	TRBV27	TRBJ2-3	TGTGCCAGCAGTCCTACAGGGTTCACAGATACGCAGTATTTT	CASSPTGFTDTQYF
-	-	TRBV4-1	TRBJ2-2	TGCGCCAGCAGCCAACGATACAACACCGGGGAGCTGTTTTTT	CASSQRYNTGELFF
-	many	TRBV28	TRBJ1-1	TGTGCCAGCAGTATTGTAAGGGAAGCCACTGAAGCTTTCTTT	CASSIVREATEAFF
-	many	TRBV20-1	TRBJ2-6	TGCAGTGCTAGAGATCGGGTAAAGGGGGACTCTGGGGCCAACGTCCTGACTTTC	CSARDRVKGDSGANVLTF
TRBD2	many	TRBV27	TRBJ2-7	TGTGCCAGCAGTCCAGTGAGACTAGCGGGAGGAGGATTCCCTTACGAGCAGTACTTC	CASSPVRLAGGGFPYEQYF
-	-	TRBV18	TRBJ2-2	TGTGCCAGCTCACCACGAACTCCTACGAACACCGGGGAGCTGTTTTTT	CASSPRTPTNTGELFF
-	many	TRBV27	TRBJ1-1	TGTGCCAGCGGAAGTTTGGGATTGGGGAGGACTGAAGCTTTCTTT	CASGSLGLGRTEAFF
TRBD1	many	TRBV11-3	TRBJ2-1	TGTGCCAGCAGCCCGGACAGGGGTGGTTCCAATGAGCAGTTCTTC	CASSPDRGGSNEQFF